The 22 T cell receptor beta chains listed next were all sequenced from one sample in a study of cytomegalovirus exposure and HLA in healthy donors. A multiplex PCR was run with 60 Vbeta primers and 13 Jbeta primers. Using immunoSEQ multiplex PCR, the repertoire was profiled, and TCRdb retains in-frame clones only, with some absent. The sample lists some 200,000 clones; roughly four fifths were seen once. The sequenced sample consisted of PBMCs. The source is a woman aged 40 to 55 in good health and CMV-seronegative.

A word on this clone: This sample also contains other DNA sequences that code for the same CDR3. The V and J genes are TRBV19 and TRBJ2-3; perhaps TRBD1 as D (6 bases). The CDR3 is 14 amino acids. Germline-derived CDR1 and CDR2 are LNHDA and SQIVND (reference sequence). Trimming left V 4 bases short and J 0 bases short, with 8 bases between. The DNA of the CDR3 is TGTGCCAGTAGTAAGGACAGAAGCACAGATACGCAGTATTTT. As protein: CASSKDRSTDTQYF.

This clone was counted a single time. V and J are TRBV11-3 and TRBJ2-5, with D hard to call. Germline CDR1 SGHNT, CDR2 YENEEA. The V gene lost 2 bases and the J gene lost 5 bases, with 9 bases spanning the gap. The CDR3 is made up of 13 amino acids. CDR3 DNA sequence: TGTGCCAGCAGCTTATACAGCCTGGAGACCCAGTACTTC. It encodes CASSLYSLETQYF.

V gene TRBV6-1 combines with J gene TRBJ1-1; no definite D call. Germline CDR1 is MNHNS and CDR2 is SASEGT. Between the trimmed V and J ends, which lost 2 bases and 0 bases, there was a span of 10 bases. The CDR3 is 15 residues long. The CDR3: CASSELYRLNTEAFF. CDR3 in DNA: TGTGCCAGCAGTGAACTATACAGACTGAACACTGAAGCTTTCTTT.

With respect to this clone: The junction differs from germline at one of its ends, possibly a read error. The same CDR3 also results from other DNA sequences found in this sample. The rearrangement joins TRBV5-1 to TRBJ2-6; 12 bases are a match to TRBD1. This CDR3 comprises 18 residues. The germline CDR1 and CDR2 sequences are SGHRS and YFSETQ. CDR3 amino acids: CASSTGQGASSGANVLTF. The DNA of the CDR3 is TGCGCCAGCAGCACGGGACAGGGGGCTTCCTCTGGGGCTAACGTCCTGACTTTC.

The chain couples TRBV5-8 to TRBJ1-3; no clear D gene. With 5 bases removed from V and 0 bases from J, the gap between germline ends came to 9 bases. The CDR3 is 14 residues long. In germline, CDR1 is SGHTS, CDR2 YDEGEE. The CDR3 protein is CASREASSGNTIYF. The CDR3 region has the DNA TGTGCCAGCAGGGAGGCTTCCTCTGGAAACACCATATATTTT.

The rearrangement joins TRBV5-4 to TRBJ2-3; 8 nucleotides agree with TRBD2. The V gene end was trimmed by 3 bases and the J gene end by 6 bases; junction bases not matched to a gene: 12. This CDR3 region has 16 residues. Germline CDR1 SGHNT, CDR2 YYREEE (reference sequence). The CDR3 DNA is TGTGCCAGCAGCTCGCGAATAGCGGGGAGATGGGATACGCAGTATTTT. It is translated as CASSSRIAGRWDTQYF.

This chain's CDR3 is CASSLGGDEQFF. DNA of the CDR3: TGTGCCAGCAGCTTAGGGGGGGATGAGCAGTTCTTC. This chain joins TRBV7-9 and TRBJ2-1; D possibly corresponds to TRBD2 (6 bases). V lost 1 base, J lost 8 bases, and 6 bases lay in between. There are 12 residues in the CDR3. Per germline, CDR1 SEHNR and CDR2 FQNEAQ (reference sequence). Variable domain in full (rest from reference TRBV7-9 and TRBJ2-1): DTGVSQNPRHKITKRGQNVTFRCDPISEHNRLYWYRQTLGQGPEFLTYFQNEAQLEKSRLLSDRFSAERPKGSFSTLEIQRTEQGDSAMYLCASSLGGDEQFFGPGTRLTVL.

The CDR3 region is CASSEAQGIPGNTIYF. In DNA form, the CDR3 reads TGTGCCAGCAGTGAAGCACAGGGGATCCCTGGAAACACCATATATTTT. The chain employs TRBV2 and TRBJ1-3; TRBD1 matches 7 bases. The CDR3 is 16 amino acids. CDR1 is SNHLY, CDR2 FYNNEI, per germline. With V trimmed by 0 bases and J by 2 bases, 4 bases remained unmatched.

The gene calls are TRBV7-9 and TRBJ1-6, with D perhaps matching TRBD1 (5 bases). The CDR3 spans 16 residues. The V gene's germline CDR1 is SEHNR and CDR2 FQNEAQ (reference sequence). Trimming removed 7 bases from V and 9 bases from J, with 22 bases in between. The CDR3 bases are TGTGCCAGCACATATCTGGGGGGTATTTTGTCTTCACCCCTCCACTTT. As protein: CASTYLGGILSSPLHF.

CDR3 sequence (DNA): TGTGCCAGCAGCGAGCAGGGGACCTATGGCTACACCTTC. It translates to CASSEQGTYGYTF. The genes are TRBV2 and TRBJ1-2; tentative D call: TRBD1 (6 bases). Trimming pared 6 bases from V and 4 bases from J, leaving 12 bases between. The germline CDR1 and CDR2 sequences are SNHLY and FYNNEI. The CDR3 is 13 amino acids.

The chain carries TRBV6-5 and TRBJ2-1; TRBD2 matches 11 bases. The CDR3 contains 16 residues. V was clipped by 4 bases and J by 8 bases; unmatched bases: 10. The germline V gene encodes CDR1 MNHEY and CDR2 SVGAGI. In nucleotides, the CDR3 is TGTGCCAGCAGTTTCAATAGCGGGGGGGCCAAGCATGAGCAGTTCTTC. It is translated as CASSFNSGGAKHEQFF.

This sequence joins TRBV19 and TRBJ2-1; the D gene is possibly TRBD2 (5 bases). The CDR3 contains 11 residues. Trimming took off 7 bases at V and 9 bases at J, with 10 bases between the two ends. The V gene's germline CDR1 is LNHDA and CDR2 SQIVND (reference sequence). The DNA of the CDR3 is TGTGCCAGTACCCCGGGATCTGAGCAGTTCTTC. It encodes CASTPGSEQFF.

The gene calls are TRBV6-5 and TRBJ1-2; D possibly corresponds to TRBD1 (5 bases). V lost 0 bases and J lost 4, with 9 bases in between. CDR1 is MNHEY and CDR2 is SVGAGI in the germline V gene. The CDR3 is 14 amino acids. CDR3 DNA: TGTGCCAGCAGTTACTCTGGGGGGTCCTATGGCTACACCTTC. The encoded protein is CASSYSGGSYGYTF.

The chain links TRBV10-3 to TRBJ2-7; the match to TRBD1 covers 9 bases. This CDR3 is 13 amino acids long. The germline CDR1 and CDR2 sequences are ENHRY and SYGVKD. With 8 bases clipped from V and 0 bases from J, the junction kept 2 bases outside the gene matches. The CDR3 DNA reads TGTGCCATCGGACAGGGGCACTCCTACGAGCAGTACTTC. This sequence encodes CAIGQGHSYEQYF.

A remark on this clone: Other DNA sequences in this sample translate to the same CDR3. V and J are TRBV30 and TRBJ2-3; TRBD2 agrees at 7 bases. Germline lookup yields CDR1 GTSNPN and CDR2 SVGIG (reference sequence). This CDR3 spans 14 amino acids. Germline trimming cut 0 bases from V and 5 bases from J; bases unmatched to any gene: 5. CDR3 bases: TGTGCCTGGAGTGTACGTGGCGGGGGAGATACGCAGTATTTT. Translated: CAWSVRGGGDTQYF.

This CDR3 is CASSSNIHEQFF. The CDR3 bases are TGCGCCAGCAGCTCAAACATCCATGAGCAGTTCTTC. The chain joins TRBV4-1 to TRBJ2-1; D is uncertain. The CDR3 length is 12 residues. The germline V and J ends were trimmed by 5 bases and 8 bases, with 10 bases remaining between them. Per germline, CDR1 MGHRA and CDR2 YSYEKL.

This chain links TRBV29-1 with TRBJ2-2; 7 bases are a match to TRBD1. The trim removed 7 bases at V and 4 bases at J, leaving 6 bases unmatched. Germline CDR1 reads SQVTM; CDR2 reads ANQGSEA. This CDR3 region has 13 residues. This CDR3 reads CSARDSLTGELFF. The CDR3 nucleotides are TGCAGCGCCCGGGACAGTCTCACCGGGGAGCTGTTTTTT.

The V gene is TRBV9, the J gene TRBJ2-5; weak D call: TRBD2 (6 bases). CDR1 SGDLS and CDR2 YYNGEE come from the germline V gene. Trimming took 4 bases from V and 2 from J, leaving 12 bases between them. This CDR3 has 14 residues. CDR3 DNA: TGTGCCAGCAGCACCTTAGCGGAACAAGAGACCCAGTACTTC. Its protein is CASSTLAEQETQYF.

The rearrangement links TRBV5-1 to TRBJ1-3; D might be TRBD1 (5 bases). The CDR3 runs 16 residues. Germline values: CDR1 SGHRS, CDR2 YFSETQ. Trimming shortened V by 1 base and J by 0 bases, and 11 bases separated the two germline ends. DNA for the CDR3: TGCGCCAGCAGCTTGATTGGGGACTACTCTGGAAACACCATATATTTT. Its protein product is CASSLIGDYSGNTIYF. The full variable domain, completed using reference TRBV5-1 and TRBJ1-3, is KAGVTQTPRYLIKTRGQQVTLSCSPISGHRSVSWYQQTPGQGLQFLFEYFSETQRNKGNFPGRFSGRQFSNSRSEMNVSTLELGDSALYLCASSLIGDYSGNTIYFGEGSWLTVV.

The chain joins TRBV28 to TRBJ1-3, with TRBD1 as a possible D gene (5 bases). V gave up 8 bases and J gave up 4 bases, with 9 bases separating them. Germline CDR1 is MDHEN and CDR2 is SYDVKM. The length of the CDR3 is 12 residues. CDR3 sequence: CASSDSGNTIYF. In DNA form, the CDR3 reads TGTGCCAGCTCTGACAGCGGAAACACCATATATTTT.

The rearrangement uses TRBV5-4 and TRBJ2-5; TRBD2 matches 8 bases. V lost 0 bases to trimming and J lost 4 bases; unmatched junction nucleotides: 14. This CDR3 spans 18 amino acids. The V gene's germline CDR1 is SGHNT and CDR2 YYREEE (reference sequence). In DNA form, the CDR3 reads TGTGCCAGCAGCTTGGCCGGAAGCGGGGGTCGAGAAGGAGAGACCCAGTACTTC. It yields the protein CASSLAGSGGREGETQYF.

In nucleotides, the CDR3 is TGTGCCTCCAGCGCGGGGAATGAGCAGTTCTTC. Protein sequence: CASSAGNEQFF. The V call is TRBV7-9, the J call TRBJ2-1; D may be TRBD2 (6 bases). Trimming cost V 11 bases and J 7 bases, with 12 bases left between them. This CDR3 contains 11 residues. Germline V CDR1 and CDR2: SEHNR, FQNEAQ (reference sequence).